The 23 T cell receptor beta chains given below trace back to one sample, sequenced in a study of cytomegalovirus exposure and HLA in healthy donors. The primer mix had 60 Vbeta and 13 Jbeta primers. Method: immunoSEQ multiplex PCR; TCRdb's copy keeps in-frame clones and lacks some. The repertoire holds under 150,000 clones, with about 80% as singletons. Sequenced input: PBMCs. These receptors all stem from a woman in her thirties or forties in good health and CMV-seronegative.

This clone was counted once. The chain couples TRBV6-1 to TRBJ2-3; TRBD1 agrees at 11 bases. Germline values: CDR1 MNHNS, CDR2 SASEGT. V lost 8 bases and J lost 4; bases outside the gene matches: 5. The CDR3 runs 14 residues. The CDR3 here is CASQDRGQADTQYF. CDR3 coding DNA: TGTGCCAGCCAGGACAGGGGGCAAGCAGATACGCAGTATTTT.

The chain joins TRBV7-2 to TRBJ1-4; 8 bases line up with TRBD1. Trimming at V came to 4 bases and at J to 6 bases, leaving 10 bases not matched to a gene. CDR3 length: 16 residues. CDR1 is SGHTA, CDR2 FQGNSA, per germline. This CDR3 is CASSSKQGAFYEKLFF. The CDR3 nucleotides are TGTGCCAGCAGCTCGAAGCAGGGGGCGTTTTATGAAAAACTGTTTTTT.

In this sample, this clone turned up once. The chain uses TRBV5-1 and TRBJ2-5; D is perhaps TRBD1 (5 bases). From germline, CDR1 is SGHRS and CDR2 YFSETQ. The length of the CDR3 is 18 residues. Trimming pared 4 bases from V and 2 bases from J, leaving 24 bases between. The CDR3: CASSPSIGPGWPQETQYF. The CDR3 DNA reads TGCGCCAGCAGCCCTTCGATAGGGCCAGGGTGGCCACAAGAGACCCAGTACTTC.

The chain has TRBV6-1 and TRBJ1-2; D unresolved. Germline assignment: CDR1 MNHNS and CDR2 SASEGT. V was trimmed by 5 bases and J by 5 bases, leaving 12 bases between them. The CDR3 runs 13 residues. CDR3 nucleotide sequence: TGTGCCAGCAGTCCAACTAAAACATATGGCTACACCTTC. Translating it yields CASSPTKTYGYTF.

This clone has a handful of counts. CDR3 in amino acids: CASRRQGAKGYTF. In nucleotides, the CDR3 is TGTGCCAGCAGGCGACAGGGGGCCAAAGGCTACACCTTC. J is TRBJ1-2 and V is TRBV6-1, with 10 nucleotides matching TRBD1. The CDR3 has 13 amino acids. V trimming: 6 bases; J trimming: 8 bases; junction bases outside the gene matches: 6. Germline CDR1 and CDR2: MNHNS and SASEGT.

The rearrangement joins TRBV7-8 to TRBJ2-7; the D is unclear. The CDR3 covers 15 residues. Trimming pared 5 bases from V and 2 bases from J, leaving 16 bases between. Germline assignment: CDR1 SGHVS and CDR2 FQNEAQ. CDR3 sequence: CASSTPAGGTYEQYF. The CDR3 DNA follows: TGTGCCAGCAGCACCCCCGCCGGCGGAACCTACGAGCAGTACTTC.

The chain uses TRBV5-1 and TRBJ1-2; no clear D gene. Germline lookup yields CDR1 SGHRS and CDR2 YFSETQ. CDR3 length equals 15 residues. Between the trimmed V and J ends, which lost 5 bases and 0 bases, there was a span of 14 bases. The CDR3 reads CASSENSEANYGYTF. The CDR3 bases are TGCGCCAGCAGTGAGAACTCCGAAGCTAACTATGGCTACACCTTC.

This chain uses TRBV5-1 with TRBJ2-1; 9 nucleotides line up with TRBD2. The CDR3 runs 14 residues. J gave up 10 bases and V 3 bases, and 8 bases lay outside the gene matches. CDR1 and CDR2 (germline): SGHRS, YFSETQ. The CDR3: CASSSGTSFKEQFF. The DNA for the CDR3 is TGCGCCAGCAGCTCCGGGACTAGCTTCAAGGAGCAGTTCTTC.

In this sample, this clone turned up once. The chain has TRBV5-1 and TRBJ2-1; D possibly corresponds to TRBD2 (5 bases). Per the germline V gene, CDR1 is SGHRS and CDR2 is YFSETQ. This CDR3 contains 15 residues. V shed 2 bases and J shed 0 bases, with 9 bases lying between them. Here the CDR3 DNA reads TGCGCCAGCAGCTTTGGACTCCTCTCCTACAATGAGCAGTTCTTC. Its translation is CASSFGLLSYNEQFF.

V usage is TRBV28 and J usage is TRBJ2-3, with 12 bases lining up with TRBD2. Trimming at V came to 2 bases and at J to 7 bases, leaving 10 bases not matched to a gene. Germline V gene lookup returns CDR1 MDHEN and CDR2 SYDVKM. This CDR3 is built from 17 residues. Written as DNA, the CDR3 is TGTGCCAGCAGTTTAAGTCTAGCGGGAGGGCCGGGGCATACGCAGTATTTT. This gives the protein CASSLSLAGGPGHTQYF.

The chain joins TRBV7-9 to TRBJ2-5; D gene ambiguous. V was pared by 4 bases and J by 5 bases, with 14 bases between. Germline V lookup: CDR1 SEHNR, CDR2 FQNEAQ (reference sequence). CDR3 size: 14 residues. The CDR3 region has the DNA TGTGCCAGCAGCTCGGCCAGAGACGGGGAGACCCAGTACTTC. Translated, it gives CASSSARDGETQYF. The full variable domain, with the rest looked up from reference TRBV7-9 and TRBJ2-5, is DTGVSQNPRHKITKRGQNVTFRCDPISEHNRLYWYRQTLGQGPEFLTYFQNEAQLEKSRLLSDRFSAERPKGSFSTLEIQRTEQGDSAMYLCASSSARDGETQYFGPGTRLLVL.

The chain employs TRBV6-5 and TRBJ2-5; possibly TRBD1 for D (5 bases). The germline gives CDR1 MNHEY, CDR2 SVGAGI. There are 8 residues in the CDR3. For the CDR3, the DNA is TGTCCAGGGGAGACCCAGTACTTC. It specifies CPGETQYF.

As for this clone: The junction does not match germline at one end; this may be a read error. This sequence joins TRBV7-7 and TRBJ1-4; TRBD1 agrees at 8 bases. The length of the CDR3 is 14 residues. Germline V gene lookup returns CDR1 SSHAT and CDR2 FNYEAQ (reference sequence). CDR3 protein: CASSPGQGVEKLFF. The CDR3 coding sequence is TGTGCTAGCAGTCCTGGACAGGGTGTGGAAAAACTGTTTTTT.

This CDR3 is CASSQEPGISYGYTF. The CDR3 DNA reads TGCGCCAGCAGCCAAGAACCAGGCATATCCTATGGCTACACCTTC. This chain links TRBV4-1 with TRBJ1-2; no reliable D call. The CDR3 extends over 15 amino acids. CDR1 and CDR2 from the germline V gene are MGHRA and YSYEKL. The V end lost 0 bases, the J end lost 4 bases, and 12 bases lay between the germline ends.

The CDR3 DNA reads TGCAGCGTTGGGGGGGGGAACACTGAAGCTTTCTTT. Amino acid sequence: CSVGGGNTEAFF. The chain is built from TRBV29-1 and TRBJ1-1; weak D call: TRBD1 (5 bases). The CDR3 has 12 amino acids. Trimming cost V 4 bases and J 1 base, with 7 bases left between them. Germline loops: CDR1 SQVTM, CDR2 ANQGSEA. The entire variable domain, with the rest obtained from reference TRBV29-1 and TRBJ1-1, is as follows: SAVISQKPSRDICQRGTSLTIQCQVDSQVTMMFWYRQQPGQSLTLIATANQGSEATYESGFVIDKFPISRPNLTFSTLTVSNMSPEDSSIYLCSVGGGNTEAFFGQGTRLTVV.

The CDR3 here is CASSQDVAPGVNEKLFF. Here the CDR3 DNA reads TGTGCCAGCAGCCAAGATGTTGCGCCAGGGGTTAATGAAAAACTGTTTTTT. J is TRBJ1-4 and V is TRBV14; D is possibly TRBD1 (6 bases). Trimming pared 0 bases from V and 4 bases from J, leaving 15 bases between. This CDR3 is 17 amino acids long. Germline V gene data show CDR1 as SGHDN and CDR2 as FVKESK.

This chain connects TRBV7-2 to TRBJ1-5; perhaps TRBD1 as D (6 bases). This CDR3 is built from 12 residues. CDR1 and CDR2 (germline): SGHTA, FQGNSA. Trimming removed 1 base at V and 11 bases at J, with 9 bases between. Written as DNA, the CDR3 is TGTGCCAGCAGCTTAGAACAGGGAGCCCAGCATTTT. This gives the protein CASSLEQGAQHF.

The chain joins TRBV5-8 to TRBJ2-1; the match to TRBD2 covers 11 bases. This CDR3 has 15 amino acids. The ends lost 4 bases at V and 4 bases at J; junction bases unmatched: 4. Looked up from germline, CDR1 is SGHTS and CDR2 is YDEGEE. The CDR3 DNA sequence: TGTGCCAGCAGCGCCCTAGCGGGGGGTTACAATGAGCAGTTCTTC. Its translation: CASSALAGGYNEQFF.

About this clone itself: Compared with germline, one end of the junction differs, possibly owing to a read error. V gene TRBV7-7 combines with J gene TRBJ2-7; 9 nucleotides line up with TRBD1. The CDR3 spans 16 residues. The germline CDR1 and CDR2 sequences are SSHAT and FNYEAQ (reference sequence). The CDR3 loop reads CASSLVGTGNTYEQYF. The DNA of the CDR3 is TGTGCTAGCAGCTTAGTCGGGACAGGGAACACCTACGAGCAGTACTTC.

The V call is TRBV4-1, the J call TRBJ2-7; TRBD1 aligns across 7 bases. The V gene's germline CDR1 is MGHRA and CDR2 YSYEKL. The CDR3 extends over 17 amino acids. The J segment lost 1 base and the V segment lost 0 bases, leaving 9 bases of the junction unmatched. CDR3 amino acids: CASSQEAWGTASYEQYF. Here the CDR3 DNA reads TGCGCCAGCAGCCAAGAGGCGTGGGGGACAGCATCCTACGAGCAGTACTTC.

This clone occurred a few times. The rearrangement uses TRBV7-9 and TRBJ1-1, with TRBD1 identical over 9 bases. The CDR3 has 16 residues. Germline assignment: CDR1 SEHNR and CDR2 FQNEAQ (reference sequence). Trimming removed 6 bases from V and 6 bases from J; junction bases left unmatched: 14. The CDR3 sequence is CASSFTPGQGMSEAFF. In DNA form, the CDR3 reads TGTGCCAGCAGTTTTACTCCGGGACAGGGAATGTCTGAAGCTTTCTTT.

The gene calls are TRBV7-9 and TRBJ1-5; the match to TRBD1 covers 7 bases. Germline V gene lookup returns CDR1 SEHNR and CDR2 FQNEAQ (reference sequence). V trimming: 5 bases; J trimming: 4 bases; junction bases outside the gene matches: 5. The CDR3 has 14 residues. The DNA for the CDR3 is TGTGCCAGCAGCATAGGGGGCAGTAATCAGCCCCAGCATTTT. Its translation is CASSIGGSNQPQHF. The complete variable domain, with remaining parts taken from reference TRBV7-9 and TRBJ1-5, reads DTGVSQNPRHKITKRGQNVTFRCDPISEHNRLYWYRQTLGQGPEFLTYFQNEAQLEKSRLLSDRFSAERPKGSFSTLEIQRTEQGDSAMYLCASSIGGSNQPQHFGDGTRLSIL.

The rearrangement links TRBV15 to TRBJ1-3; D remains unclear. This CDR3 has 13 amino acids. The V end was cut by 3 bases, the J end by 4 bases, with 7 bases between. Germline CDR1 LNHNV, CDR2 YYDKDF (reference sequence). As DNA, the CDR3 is TGTGCCACCAGCAGTGGCCCCGGAAACACCATATATTTT. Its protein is CATSSGPGNTIYF.